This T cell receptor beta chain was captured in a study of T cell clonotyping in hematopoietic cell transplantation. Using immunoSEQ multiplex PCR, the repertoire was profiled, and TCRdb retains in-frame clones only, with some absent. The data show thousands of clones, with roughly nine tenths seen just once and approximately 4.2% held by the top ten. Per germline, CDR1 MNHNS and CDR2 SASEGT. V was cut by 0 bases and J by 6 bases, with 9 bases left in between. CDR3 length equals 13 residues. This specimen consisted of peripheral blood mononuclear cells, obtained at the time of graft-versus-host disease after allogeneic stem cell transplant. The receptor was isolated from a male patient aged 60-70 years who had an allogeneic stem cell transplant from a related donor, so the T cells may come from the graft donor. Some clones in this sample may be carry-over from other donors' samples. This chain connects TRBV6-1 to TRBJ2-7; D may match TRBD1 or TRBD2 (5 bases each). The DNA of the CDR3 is TGTGCCAGCAGTGAAGCGGGGACGGGCGAGCAGTACTTC. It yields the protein CASSEAGTGEQYF.